The 12 T cell receptor beta chains below come from one sample, sequenced in a study of blood T cell repertoires in COVID-19. The data were produced by immunoSEQ multiplex PCR, yet TCRdb's version contains in-frame clones alone and is incomplete. This sample carries roughly 200,000 clones, approximately 83% of them seen once, and the ten largest clones take 4.4%. The sequencing input was peripheral blood. The receptors shown here come from a man over 45 with active or convalescent COVID-19.

This rearrangement joins TRBV9 to TRBJ2-7; 9 bases map to TRBD2. J gave up 2 bases and V 0 bases, and 3 bases lay outside the gene matches. Germline V gene sequence: CDR1 SGDLS, CDR2 YYNGEE. CDR3 length equals 15 residues. CDR3 in DNA: TGTGCCAGCAGCGTAGGTAGCGGGGGAACCTACGAGCAGTACTTC. Its translation is CASSVGSGGTYEQYF.

The table lists this clone with a count of one. This chain links TRBV28 with TRBJ1-4; 7 positions agree with TRBD1. V shed 7 bases, J shed 11 bases, and the junction held 10 bases outside the gene matches. The CDR3 runs to 13 residues. Germline loops: CDR1 MDHEN, CDR2 SYDVKM. CDR3 in DNA: TGTGCCAGCACTTTTCTCGGGACAGTGAAACTGTTTTTT. Amino acid sequence: CASTFLGTVKLFF.

This chain connects TRBV24-1 to TRBJ2-5; D might be TRBD1 (7 bases). CDR1 KGHDR and CDR2 SFDVKD come from the germline V gene. The CDR3 length is 16 residues. V was cut by 4 bases and J by 4 bases, with 18 bases left in between. In DNA, the CDR3 is TGTGCCACCAGTGACCTGACTAGGGGGCGGATAGAGACCCAGTACTTC. Its translation is CATSDLTRGRIETQYF.

The chain links TRBV13 to TRBJ2-3; TRBD2 matches at 11 bases. The CDR3 has 17 residues. CDR1 is PRHDT, CDR2 FYEKMQ, per germline (reference sequence). V lost 4 bases, J lost 6 bases, and 12 bases stayed unmatched. Here the CDR3 reads CASSSDISGGVLDTQYF. The CDR3 DNA is TGTGCCAGCAGCTCTGACATTAGCGGGGGGGTTCTGGATACGCAGTATTTT.

The J gene is TRBJ2-7, the V gene TRBV5-1; 9 nucleotides match TRBD1. V lost 7 bases to trimming and J lost 4 bases; unmatched junction nucleotides: 12. Germline-derived CDR1 and CDR2 are SGHRS and YFSETQ. This CDR3 has 15 amino acids. Written as DNA, the CDR3 is TGCGCCAGCGTACAAGACCCGGGACAGGGTTACGAGCAGTACTTC. Amino acid sequence: CASVQDPGQGYEQYF.

This clone showed up just once. The chain couples TRBV28 to TRBJ1-2, with 7 bases matching TRBD1. Germline assignment: CDR1 MDHEN and CDR2 SYDVKM. J lost 3 bases, V lost 5 bases, and 3 bases had no gene match. This CDR3 comprises 13 residues. DNA of the CDR3: TGTGCCAGCAGTGGACAGGATCACTATGGCTACACCTTC. It codes for CASSGQDHYGYTF.

The J gene is TRBJ1-2, the V gene TRBV12-3 or TRBV12-4; D is perhaps TRBD1 (6 bases). With 8 bases removed from V and 4 bases from J, the gap between germline ends came to 14 bases. The CDR3 sequence is 13 residues long. The DNA for the CDR3 is TGTGCCAGCCTGAGAGGGGGGGGCTATGGCTACACCTTC. This codes for CASLRGGGYGYTF.

This clone appeared once. The J gene is TRBJ1-2, the V gene TRBV19, with D uncertain. CDR3 length: 13 amino acids. The V gene lost 5 bases and the J gene lost 4 bases, with 11 bases spanning the gap. Germline V lookup: CDR1 LNHDA, CDR2 SQIVND (reference sequence). In nucleotides, the CDR3 is TGTGCCAGTAGTCCCCGGGAAAGCTATGGCTACACCTTC. Its protein product is CASSPRESYGYTF.

The CDR3 sequence is CASSRIGGVNTEAFF. The CDR3 DNA is TGTGCCAGCAGCAGGATCGGAGGGGTGAACACTGAAGCTTTCTTT. The chain links TRBV28 to TRBJ1-1, with a tentative D call TRBD1 (5 bases). The germline V gene encodes CDR1 MDHEN and CDR2 SYDVKM. The CDR3 length is 15 residues. V lost 6 bases and J lost 0, with 14 bases in between.

This clone was detected a few times. The genes are TRBV30 and TRBJ1-4; possible D gene TRBD1, 5 bases. This CDR3 comprises 13 residues. Germline V gene sequence: CDR1 GTSNPN, CDR2 SVGIG (reference sequence). Trimming pared 3 bases from V and 3 bases from J, leaving 8 bases between. Here the CDR3 DNA reads TGTGCCTGGAGGGGGCAATCTAATGAAAAACTGTTTTTT. Amino acid sequence: CAWRGQSNEKLFF.

The chain recombines TRBV6-5 with TRBJ1-1; D may be TRBD1 (5 bases). The CDR3 has 13 amino acids. The V and J ends lost 2 bases and 4 bases respectively, with 8 bases between them. Per the germline V gene, CDR1 is MNHEY and CDR2 is SVGAGI. The DNA of the CDR3 is TGTGCCAGCAGTTACCGGGGGGGCACTGAAGCTTTCTTT. Translation gives CASSYRGGTEAFF.

This chain connects TRBV4-2 to TRBJ2-7, with 7 bases lining up with TRBD1. The CDR3 totals 12 residues. Trimming cost V 9 bases and J 0 bases; bases outside gene matches: 2. Germline assignment: CDR1 LGHNA and CDR2 YNFKEQ. The CDR3 nucleotides are TGTGCCAGTCAGGGGGACTCCTACGAGCAGTACTTC. Protein sequence: CASQGDSYEQYF.